This T cell receptor (beta chain) was documented in a study of OX40 agonist ivuxolimab in advanced cancers. Clones were sequenced by immunoSEQ multiplex PCR, and TCRdb holds only the in-frame ones, with some missing. This table has approximately 61,000 clones, 89% appearing once. With 5 bases clipped from V and 6 bases from J, the junction kept 12 bases outside the gene matches. This CDR3 has 15 amino acids. Germline V lookup: CDR1 SEHNR, CDR2 FQNEAQ (reference sequence). This rearrangement joins TRBV7-9 to TRBJ1-1, with TRBD1 matching 7 bases. The sample was CD4+ or CD8+ T cells sorted from blood, taken in a trial of the OX40 agonist ivuxolimab. This receptor was taken from an adult with an advanced solid tumor such as melanoma, head and neck, liver or kidney cancer. The CDR3 DNA reads as TGTGCCAGCAGCAAAACAGGGGTGGGGAGGTCTGAAGCTTTCTTT. It encodes CASSKTGVGRSEAFF. The full variable domain, completed using reference TRBV7-9 and TRBJ1-1, is DTGVSQNPRHKITKRGQNVTFRCDPISEHNRLYWYRQTLGQGPEFLTYFQNEAQLEKSRLLSDRFSAERPKGSFSTLEIQRTEQGDSAMYLCASSKTGVGRSEAFFGQGTRLTVV.